This entry concerns a single T cell receptor beta chain. Its target is not known. This specimen comes from a study of PD-1 blockade in classical Hodgkin lymphoma. Study-wide points: The study found that TCR diversity rose significantly by C4D1 in CD4+ but not CD8+ cells.

Autologous stem cell transplantation was followed by relapse in every patient, and brentuximab vedotin exposure varied. The CDR3 runs 17 residues. V lost 4 bases and J lost 7; bases outside the gene matches: 13. Per the germline V gene, CDR1 is MDHEN and CDR2 is SYDVKM. The protocol was immunoSEQ multiplex PCR, while the TCRdb copy is restricted to in-frame clones and leaves out a portion. The sample consists of roughly 92,000 clones, around 90% of them appearing once. The sample consisted of peripheral blood mononuclear cells (PBMCs), taken at baseline. The chain recombines TRBV28 with TRBJ1-5; 10 nucleotides match TRBD1. The clonotype originates from a human donor with classical Hodgkin lymphoma. The CDR3 nucleotides are TGTGCCAGCAGTTCCGGGACAGGGGCGCCTGCTGGGCAGCCCCAGCATTTT. Its protein product is CASSSGTGAPAGQPQHF.